One and the same sample provided the 29 T cell receptor beta chains below, sequenced in a study of shared clonotypes between healthy human individuals. The assay was immunoSEQ multiplex PCR, and TCRdb's table has in-frame clones only and misses some. The profile shows some 2.1 million clones, 95% of them singletons. The material sequenced was naive CD4+ T cells sorted from blood. The subset denotes: CD45RA+ positively selected. The receptors derive from a man in his late teens or twenties in good health.

With respect to this clone: The sample has other DNA sequences that encode this CDR3 too. This sequence joins TRBV4-1 and TRBJ2-5; D is unresolved. The germline V gene has CDR1 MGHRA and CDR2 YSYEKL. V lost 1 base to trimming and J lost 5 bases, with 8 bases between them. This CDR3 spans 13 amino acids. The CDR3 bases are TGCGCCAGCAGCCAAGGACAATTGGAGACCCAGTACTTC. Amino acids: CASSQGQLETQYF.

This CDR3 is CASSQNSLSQPQHF. Here the CDR3 DNA reads TGTGCCAGCAGTCAGAACAGTTTAAGTCAGCCCCAGCATTTT. This chain joins TRBV6-5 and TRBJ1-5; the D is unclear. Germline CDR1 reads MNHEY; CDR2 reads SVGAGI. The CDR3 runs 14 residues. Trimming pared 5 bases from V and 6 bases from J, leaving 14 bases between.

This chain connects TRBV5-4 to TRBJ2-7; no definite D call. The CDR3 has 14 amino acids. Per germline, CDR1 SGHNT and CDR2 YYREEE (reference sequence). V was cut by 2 bases and J by 3 bases, with 12 bases left in between. CDR3 loop: CASSFTGGDYEQYF. The DNA for the CDR3 is TGTGCCAGCAGCTTCACTGGCGGAGACTACGAGCAGTACTTC.

The chain has TRBV14 and TRBJ2-7; 7 bases match TRBD1. J was trimmed by 1 base and V by 1 base; bases with no gene match: 4. The germline V gene encodes CDR1 SGHDN and CDR2 FVKESK. The length of the CDR3 is 15 residues. The CDR3 reads CASSQGGGKSYEQYF. In nucleotides, the CDR3 is TGTGCCAGCAGCCAAGGAGGGGGCAAATCCTACGAGCAGTACTTC.

This rearrangement joins TRBV30 to TRBJ1-3; no clear D gene. Trimming stripped 2 bases from V and 0 bases from J, with 20 bases between. Germline loops: CDR1 GTSNPN, CDR2 SVGIG (reference sequence). This CDR3 has 18 amino acids. In DNA form, the CDR3 reads TGTGCCTGGAGTCAACTATCCCGGACTCAATTCTCTGGAAACACCATATATTTT. It is translated as CAWSQLSRTQFSGNTIYF.

The J gene is TRBJ2-7, the V gene TRBV2; D ambiguous. The CDR3 spans 13 residues. V was cut by 2 bases and J by 6 bases, with 11 bases left in between. The germline gives CDR1 SNHLY, CDR2 FYNNEI. CDR3 sequence reads: CASSERTPPEQYF. The DNA of the CDR3 is TGTGCCAGCAGTGAAAGAACGCCTCCCGAGCAGTACTTC.

The chain combines TRBV6-1 with TRBJ2-7; D is unresolved. V lost 3 bases and J 9 bases, leaving 9 bases between the germline ends. The V gene's germline CDR1 is MNHNS and CDR2 SASEGT. The CDR3 runs to 11 residues. The CDR3 protein is CASSDFLGQYF. The CDR3 DNA reads TGTGCCAGCAGTGACTTCCTCGGGCAGTACTTC.

The chain couples TRBV5-1 to TRBJ2-5, with 9 bases lining up with TRBD2. Per germline, CDR1 SGHRS and CDR2 YFSETQ. CDR3 size: 15 residues. Trimming removed 7 bases from V and 4 bases from J; junction bases left unmatched: 11. The CDR3 coding sequence is TGCGCCAGCTCTAACGGCGGGAGGGCCTTAGAGACCCAGTACTTC. It encodes CASSNGGRALETQYF.

This chain's CDR3 is CASQNVGAVGGDGYTF. DNA of the CDR3: TGCGCCAGCCAGAACGTCGGGGCAGTTGGAGGGGATGGCTACACCTTC. This chain links TRBV5-1 with TRBJ1-2; D possibly corresponds to TRBD1 (5 bases). The CDR3 has 16 amino acids. The V end was cut by 7 bases, the J end by 6 bases, with 25 bases between. CDR1 and CDR2 (germline): SGHRS, YFSETQ.

This clone appeared a single time. The rearrangement uses TRBV6-5 and TRBJ1-1, with D possibly being TRBD1 (5 bases). The CDR3 contains 15 residues. Germline CDR1 reads MNHEY; CDR2 reads SVGAGI. V shed 5 bases and J shed 0 bases, with 13 bases lying between them. The CDR3 sequence: CASSPGALMNTEAFF. The CDR3 DNA follows: TGTGCCAGCAGTCCCGGGGCCCTTATGAACACTGAAGCTTTCTTT.

This clone showed up just once. The CDR3 region is CASSSRGTVSGNTIYF. CDR3 sequence (DNA): TGTGCCAGCAGCTCTAGAGGGACAGTCTCTGGAAACACCATATATTTT. The rearrangement links TRBV7-8 to TRBJ1-3; 7 bases align to TRBD1. The CDR3 sequence is 16 residues long. The germline V gene encodes CDR1 SGHVS and CDR2 FQNEAQ. Trimming cost V 4 bases and J 0 bases; bases outside gene matches: 6.

In DNA, the CDR3 is TGCGCCAGCAGCCAAGAGAAGGGGCCTCAGCCCCAGCATTTT. Translating gives CASSQEKGPQPQHF. The chain carries TRBV4-1 and TRBJ1-5, with D possibly matching TRBD1 (5 bases). This CDR3 has 14 residues. Germline CDR1 reads MGHRA; CDR2 reads YSYEKL. The V and J ends lost 0 bases and 6 bases respectively, with 9 bases between them.

This clone was observed a single time. The genes are TRBV6-5 and TRBJ2-1; 7 bases are a match to TRBD1. Germline V gene sequence: CDR1 MNHEY, CDR2 SVGAGI. The V gene end was trimmed by 6 bases and the J gene end by 9 bases; junction bases not matched to a gene: 5. There are 12 residues in the CDR3. As DNA, the CDR3 is TGTGCCAGCAGAACACAGGGGAGTGAGCAGTTCTTC. Its protein product is CASRTQGSEQFF.

The chain uses TRBV6-5 and TRBJ2-7; D gene uncertain. The V end lost 5 bases, the J end lost 3 bases, and 8 bases lay between the germline ends. The CDR3 loop spans 12 amino acids. Germline-derived CDR1 and CDR2 are MNHEY and SVGAGI. The CDR3 DNA reads as TGTGCCAGCAGTGAGACCAACTACGAGCAGTACTTC. Translation gives CASSETNYEQYF.

V gene TRBV5-6 combines with J gene TRBJ2-5, with D possibly called TRBD1 or TRBD2 (6 bases each). V was cut by 6 bases and J by 4 bases, with 19 bases left in between. Per the germline V gene, CDR1 is SGHDT and CDR2 is YYEEEE. This CDR3 is built from 15 residues. This chain's CDR3 is CASTPVGGYGETQYF. The CDR3 coding sequence is TGTGCCAGCACCCCAGTGGGGGGCTATGGAGAGACCCAGTACTTC.

The chain uses TRBV4-3 and TRBJ2-5; TRBD2 is a possible D gene (6 bases). Germline CDR1 is LGHNA and CDR2 is YSLEER. V lost 0 bases and J lost 9, with 11 bases in between. The CDR3 length is 13 residues. For the CDR3, the DNA is TGCGCCAGCAGCCAAGATGAAATAGCGGCCCAGTACTTC. Its translation: CASSQDEIAAQYF.

V is TRBV7-9 and J is TRBJ2-5; possibly TRBD1 or TRBD2 for D (5 bases each). CDR3 length equals 16 residues. Germline V CDR1 and CDR2: SEHNR, FQNEAQ (reference sequence). V lost 5 bases, J lost 1 base, and 17 bases lay in between. The CDR3 is CASSPPGLIGQETQYF. The CDR3 bases are TGTGCCAGCAGCCCACCGGGGCTCATCGGCCAAGAGACCCAGTACTTC. Looking up the rest from reference TRBV7-9 and TRBJ2-5 gives the full variable domain: DTGVSQNPRHKITKRGQNVTFRCDPISEHNRLYWYRQTLGQGPEFLTYFQNEAQLEKSRLLSDRFSAERPKGSFSTLEIQRTEQGDSAMYLCASSPPGLIGQETQYFGPGTRLLVL.

The genes are TRBV29-1 and TRBJ2-3; TRBD1 is a possible D gene (5 bases). The V end was cut by 2 bases, the J end by 2 bases, with 14 bases between. CDR3 length: 15 amino acids. Germline CDR1 and CDR2: SQVTM and ANQGSEA. The DNA of the CDR3 is TGCAGCGTTGAAATTGGGGCATATCCCACAGATACGCAGTATTTT. Translation: CSVEIGAYPTDTQYF.

The chain employs TRBV7-6 and TRBJ1-1, with a tentative D call TRBD1 (6 bases). Trimming cost V 6 bases and J 5 bases, with 16 bases left between them. The CDR3 has 14 amino acids. Germline lookup yields CDR1 SGHVS and CDR2 FNYEAQ. CDR3 bases: TGTGCCAGCAGTCTGTCAGGGGCTCTTACTGAAGCTTTCTTT. Translating it yields CASSLSGALTEAFF. The full variable domain, rest sourced from reference TRBV7-6 and TRBJ1-1, is GAGVSQSPRYKVTKRGQDVALRCDPISGHVSLYWYRQALGQGPEFLTYFNYEAQQDKSGLPNDRFSAERPEGSISTLTIQRTEQRDSAMYRCASSLSGALTEAFFGQGTRLTVV.

The J gene is TRBJ2-7, the V gene TRBV18; TRBD2 matches at 9 bases. Per the germline V gene, CDR1 is KGHSH and CDR2 is LQKENI. The CDR3 is 15 amino acids. The V gene end was trimmed by 3 bases and the J gene end by 5 bases; junction bases not matched to a gene: 8. The CDR3 DNA reads TGTGCCAGCTCACCCCAGCGGGAGGCCTTCCACGAGCAGTACTTC. This translates into CASSPQREAFHEQYF. Complete variable domain (other parts from reference TRBV18 and TRBJ2-7): NAGVMQNPRHLVRRRGQEARLRCSPMKGHSHVYWYRQLPEEGLKFMVYLQKENIIDESGMPKERFSAEFPKEGPSILRIQQVVRGDSAAYFCASSPQREAFHEQYFGPGTRLTVT.

The chain combines TRBV19 with TRBJ1-1; 9 bases are a match to TRBD1. CDR3 length: 17 amino acids. Losses at the gene ends were 6 bases for V and 4 bases for J; bases not matched to a gene: 15. The germline V gene encodes CDR1 LNHDA and CDR2 SQIVND (reference sequence). This chain's CDR3 is CASRPDRGLSSLTEAFF. The CDR3 DNA reads as TGTGCCAGTAGACCGGACAGGGGCCTTAGTTCTCTCACTGAAGCTTTCTTT. Full variable domain (missing parts from reference TRBV19 and TRBJ1-1): DGGITQSPKYLFRKEGQNVTLSCEQNLNHDAMYWYRQDPGQGLRLIYYSQIVNDFQKGDIAEGYSVSREKKESFPLTVTSAQKNPTAFYLCASRPDRGLSSLTEAFFGQGTRLTVV.

This rearrangement joins TRBV11-3 to TRBJ2-7; D might be TRBD2 (6 bases). Germline V CDR1 and CDR2: SGHNT, YENEEA. V was cut by 3 bases and J by 2 bases, with 11 bases left in between. The CDR3 length is 14 residues. For the CDR3, the DNA is TGTGCCAGCAGCTTCAGCGGGCCGACCTACGAGCAGTACTTC. Amino acids: CASSFSGPTYEQYF.

This sequence joins TRBV7-9 and TRBJ2-2, with TRBD2 identical over 10 bases. CDR3 length: 14 residues. V was pared by 10 bases and J by 6 bases, with 8 bases of the junction left unmatched. Germline V gives CDR1 SEHNR, CDR2 FQNEAQ (reference sequence). CDR3: CAIPGTSVAGELFF. The DNA of the CDR3 is TGTGCCATCCCCGGGACTAGCGTAGCCGGGGAGCTGTTTTTT.

This chain joins TRBV2 and TRBJ2-7; 14 bases match TRBD2. V shed 7 bases, J shed 3 bases, and the junction held 5 bases outside the gene matches. This CDR3 has 15 amino acids. Germline V CDR1 and CDR2: SNHLY, FYNNEI. The CDR3: CASTGTSGRLYEQYF. CDR3 sequence (DNA): TGTGCCAGCACTGGGACTAGCGGGAGACTCTACGAGCAGTACTTC.

The genes are TRBV10-3 and TRBJ2-7; 11 bases line up with TRBD1. J lost 6 bases, V lost 2 bases, and 3 bases had no gene match. Germline assignment: CDR1 ENHRY and CDR2 SYGVKD. This CDR3 region has 14 residues. CDR3 in amino acids: CAISERTGGGEQYF. Here the CDR3 DNA reads TGTGCCATCAGTGAGAGGACAGGGGGCGGCGAGCAGTACTTC.

This chain uses TRBV19 with TRBJ1-6; the D gene is possibly TRBD1 (5 bases). The length of the CDR3 is 15 residues. Per germline, CDR1 LNHDA and CDR2 SQIVND (reference sequence). Trimming pared 6 bases from V and 7 bases from J, leaving 16 bases between. CDR3 nucleotide sequence: TGTGCCAGTAGCCCCGGGACCCTAAAGAATTCACCCCTCCACTTT. Translated: CASSPGTLKNSPLHF.

This chain uses TRBV6-1 with TRBJ2-1, with D unresolved. Germline V gene sequence: CDR1 MNHNS, CDR2 SASEGT. V shed 0 bases and J shed 8 bases, with 8 bases lying between them. This CDR3 is 13 amino acids long. The CDR3 DNA sequence: TGTGCCAGCAGTGAAGCACCACTGGATGAGCAGTTCTTC. Translation gives CASSEAPLDEQFF.

In this sample, this clone turned up once. The chain uses TRBV14 and TRBJ1-6; D gene unclear. There are 14 residues in the CDR3. In germline, CDR1 is SGHDN, CDR2 FVKESK. The V end lost 0 bases, the J end lost 14 bases, and 14 bases lay between the germline ends. As DNA, the CDR3 is TGTGCCAGCAGCCAAGAGAGCCGGGTTGGGACCCTCCACTTT. Protein: CASSQESRVGTLHF.

The V call is TRBV28, the J call TRBJ1-1; D is unclear. With 6 bases removed from V and 5 bases from J, the gap between germline ends came to 10 bases. Germline V gene sequence: CDR1 MDHEN, CDR2 SYDVKM. This CDR3 is built from 12 residues. CDR3 residues: CASSQASTEAFF. The CDR3 nucleotides are TGTGCCAGCAGCCAGGCGTCGACTGAAGCTTTCTTT.